The clone carrying this TCR beta chain has ten or more counts. Individual cDNA molecules in this library carried unique molecular identifiers. MiXCR, run by TCRdb on the RACE reads, gives a single entry per CDR3 protein. The table lists about 90,000 distinct CDR3 sequences, about a tenth of them singletons. The sample belongs to a study of human T cells and chemical hapten exposure. The time point here: patch test 3, about 24 weeks after DPC sensitization. This sample's treatment: therapeutic diphenylcyclopropenone sensitization with weekly scalp DPC. V lost 6 bases, J lost 1 base, and 2 bases stayed unmatched. Germline loops: CDR1 SNHLY, CDR2 FYNNEI. The CDR3 is made up of 14 amino acids.

Sample: whole blood, taken in connection with sensitization to the hapten diphenylcyclopropenone (DPC). V is TRBV2 and J is TRBJ1-4, with 7 bases aligning to TRBD1. This TCR was sampled from a woman in her thirties with alopecia areata. Some clones in this sample may be carry-over from other donors' samples. This chain's CDR3 is CASRQGLTNEKLFF. CDR3 nucleotide sequence: TGTGCCAGCAGACAGGGGCTAACTAATGAAAAACTGTTTTTT.